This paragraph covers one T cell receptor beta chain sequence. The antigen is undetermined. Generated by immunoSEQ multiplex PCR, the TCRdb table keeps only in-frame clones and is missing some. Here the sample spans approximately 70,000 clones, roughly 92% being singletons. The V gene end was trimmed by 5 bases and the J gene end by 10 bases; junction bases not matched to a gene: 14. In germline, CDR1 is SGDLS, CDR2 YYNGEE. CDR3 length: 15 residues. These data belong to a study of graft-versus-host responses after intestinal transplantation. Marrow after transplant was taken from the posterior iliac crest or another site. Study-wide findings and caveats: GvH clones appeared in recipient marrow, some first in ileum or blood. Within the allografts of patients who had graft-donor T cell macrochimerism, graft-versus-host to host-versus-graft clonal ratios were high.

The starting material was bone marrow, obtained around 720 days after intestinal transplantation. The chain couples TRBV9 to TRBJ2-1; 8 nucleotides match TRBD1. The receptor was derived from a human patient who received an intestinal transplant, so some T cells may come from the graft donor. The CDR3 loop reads CASRGTGAVRVEQFF. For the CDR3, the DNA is TGTGCCAGCAGGGGGACAGGAGCCGTCCGGGTGGAGCAGTTCTTC.